Shown below are 10 T cell receptor beta chains from a single sample sequenced in a study of T cells after posttransplantation cyclophosphamide. Method: immunoSEQ multiplex PCR; TCRdb's copy keeps in-frame clones and lacks some. The table includes 47,000 or so clones, roughly 92% detected once. What was sequenced was PBMCs. These TCRs come from a woman aged 50 to 60 in good health and a related stem cell transplant donor.

V usage is TRBV10-3 and J usage is TRBJ2-5; D is ambiguous. Germline CDR1 is ENHRY and CDR2 is SYGVKD. The V gene lost 11 bases and the J gene lost 5 bases, with 18 bases spanning the gap. The CDR3 has 13 residues. CDR3 nucleotide sequence: TGTGCCCATCGAGAAAACCTGTGGGAGACCCAGTACTTC. It codes for CAHRENLWETQYF.

This rearrangement joins TRBV7-9 to TRBJ2-3, with unresolved D. The V and J ends lost 5 bases and 4 bases respectively, with 10 bases between them. Germline V gene sequence: CDR1 SEHNR, CDR2 FQNEAQ (reference sequence). This CDR3 has 13 residues. CDR3 nucleotides: TGTGCCAGCAGCCCAGGTTTTGCAGATACGCAGTATTTT. Its protein is CASSPGFADTQYF.

The chain links TRBV29-1 to TRBJ2-3; TRBD2 matches 10 bases. The CDR3 is 14 amino acids. Germline V gene sequence: CDR1 SQVTM, CDR2 ANQGSEA. Trimming removed 3 bases from V and 6 bases from J; junction bases left unmatched: 6. The CDR3 DNA reads as TGCAGCGTTGATTCTAGCGGGAGAGGGGATACGCAGTATTTT. It encodes CSVDSSGRGDTQYF.

V and J are TRBV9 and TRBJ2-1, with unresolved D. Per the germline V gene, CDR1 is SGDLS and CDR2 is YYNGEE. Trimming stripped 0 bases from V and 1 base from J, with 8 bases between. This CDR3 is 15 amino acids long. CDR3 coding DNA: TGTGCCAGCAGCGTAGCTCTACTTTCCTACAATGAGCAGTTCTTC. Translated, it gives CASSVALLSYNEQFF.

The table lists this clone with a count of one. The gene calls are TRBV6-6 and TRBJ2-1; 12 bases match TRBD2. Per germline, CDR1 MNHNY and CDR2 SVGAGI (reference sequence). The CDR3 sequence is 16 residues long. V was pared by 7 bases and J by 6 bases, with 10 bases of the junction left unmatched. CDR3 in amino acids: CASTSSSGGGGNEQFF. CDR3 DNA: TGTGCCAGCACCTCCTCTAGCGGGGGGGGCGGCAATGAGCAGTTCTTC.

V and J are TRBV9 and TRBJ2-3; 9 bases match TRBD2. Germline V CDR1 and CDR2: SGDLS, YYNGEE. The CDR3 consists of 14 residues. Trimming took 5 bases from V and 5 from J; bases not matched to a gene: 6. CDR3 region: CASSISGSGDTQYF. The CDR3, as DNA: TGTGCCAGCAGTATTAGCGGGAGTGGAGATACGCAGTATTTT.

The V gene is TRBV28, the J gene TRBJ1-1; no reliable D call. The CDR3 totals 14 residues. Looked up from germline, CDR1 is MDHEN and CDR2 is SYDVKM. V was trimmed by 3 bases and J by 4 bases, leaving 12 bases between them. CDR3 residues: CASSFEEMGTEAFF. In DNA form, the CDR3 reads TGTGCCAGCAGTTTTGAGGAAATGGGCACTGAAGCTTTCTTT.

V is TRBV9 and J is TRBJ2-7, with a tentative D call TRBD2 (5 bases). V dropped 4 bases and J dropped 2 bases, with 13 bases sitting between them. The V gene's germline CDR1 is SGDLS and CDR2 YYNGEE. The CDR3 totals 14 residues. CDR3 region: CASSPSGMAYEQYF. Written as DNA, the CDR3 is TGTGCCAGCAGCCCCTCGGGGATGGCCTACGAGCAGTACTTC.

This chain links TRBV10-1 with TRBJ1-1; the D is unclear. Between the trimmed V and J ends, which lost 2 bases and 1 base, there was a span of 11 bases. The CDR3 loop spans 15 amino acids. From germline, CDR1 is WNHNN and CDR2 SYGVQD (reference sequence). CDR3 sequence: CASSETRVGNTEAFF. The CDR3 nucleotides are TGCGCCAGCAGTGAGACTCGGGTTGGGAACACTGAAGCTTTCTTT.

The gene calls are TRBV9 and TRBJ2-3, with TRBD2 identical over 8 bases. This CDR3 region has 17 residues. Germline V gene lookup returns CDR1 SGDLS and CDR2 YYNGEE. The ends lost 0 bases at V and 5 bases at J; junction bases unmatched: 11. CDR3 DNA: TGTGCCAGCAGCGTAGAAGCTAGCGGGCTCCCGGGAGATACGCAGTATTTT. Its translation: CASSVEASGLPGDTQYF.